These 2 T cell receptor beta chains share one sample of origin, sequenced in a study of T-cell reconstitution after alpha-beta-depleted transplantation in children. Using unique molecular identifiers, the investigators prepared the TCRbeta library. MiXCR was run by TCRdb on the PCR reads, yielding one entry per CDR3 protein. The table lists 90,000 to 130,000 distinct CDR3 sequences, almost 6.5% of them singletons, with approximately 25% in the top ten. The material was PBMCs, mostly from graft donor cells, obtained 360 days after TCRalphabeta/CD19-depleted stem cell transplant. The source of these receptors is a male patient aged 2 to 9 who had a stem cell transplant for acute lymphoblastic leukemia, so the T cells may come from the graft donor.

This clonotype was detected a few times. CDR3 in DNA: TGTGCCAGCAGCCAAGATTATGGGGAGCGGGGGGCCTACGAGCAGTACTTC. It yields the protein CASSQDYGERGAYEQYF. V is TRBV3-1 and J is TRBJ2-7; 9 bases align to TRBD2. Germline trimming cut 0 bases from V and 2 bases from J; bases unmatched to any gene: 8. CDR3 size: 17 residues. Germline CDR1 reads LGHDT; CDR2 reads YNNKEL (reference sequence).

In its sample, this clonotype was seen many times. This chain uses TRBV7-9 with TRBJ2-2; D is unresolved. Trimming left V 5 bases short and J 8 bases short, with 6 bases between. CDR1 SEHNR and CDR2 FQNEAQ come from the germline V gene (reference sequence). There are 11 residues in the CDR3. CDR3 in DNA: TGTGCCAGCAGCCGATCGGGGGAGCTGTTTTTT. Amino acid sequence: CASSRSGELFF.